The source of this T cell receptor (beta chain) is a study of T cells in Graves' hyperthyroidism and ophthalmopathy. This CDR3 region has 16 residues. Germline lookup yields CDR1 MNHEY and CDR2 SMNVEV (reference sequence). Trimming stripped 2 bases from V and 2 bases from J, with 13 bases between. Researchers amplified the TCR beta CDR3 regions from RNA transcripts. A set of HTBI primers served as the primers for a first-round RT-PCR of the TCR CDR3. TCRdb analysed the multiplex PCR reads with MiXCR anew, one entry per CDR3 protein. The table has some 740,000 distinct CDR3 sequences, approximately 15% seen once. This clonotype was observed at least ten times. Among the patients, aged 18 to 65, hyperthyroidism was newly diagnosed and had lasted under 2 months. Lactation, pregnancy, other autoimmune disease or uncontrolled infection led to exclusion of patients.

The TCR comes from a woman aged 18-29 years with Graves' hyperthyroidism. The chain couples TRBV27 to TRBJ2-1, with D tentatively TRBD1 (5 bases). Material for sequencing was blood. The CDR3 DNA is TGTGCCAGCAGTTTAATGCAGGGTCTGGCCTACAATGAGCAGTTCTTC. It specifies CASSLMQGLAYNEQFF.